Below, 26 T cell receptor beta chains from the same sample are listed, as sequenced in a study of CD8+ T cells in alopecia areata. Sorting of pooled cutaneous lymph node cells was based on CD4, CD8alpha, NKG2D, NKG2ACE and other markers. RNA extraction was followed by reverse transcription into cDNA, which acted as the sequencing template. The protocol was immunoSEQ multiplex PCR, while the TCRdb copy is restricted to in-frame clones and leaves out a portion. This repertoire holds roughly 260,000 clones, and none appear only once. The sample comprised CD4+ T cells sorted from a lymph node. Receptors originate from a C3H/HeJ mouse with alopecia areata. Mouse strain MHC haplotype: H2-k.

Details on this clone: Gene names are the mouse ones. The read finishes 4 residues shy of the CDR3 end, and the germline J gene is used to complete it. The rearrangement uses TRBV13-1 and TRBJ2-1; 9 bases align to TRBD2. CDR3 length: 15 amino acids. V dropped 1 base and J dropped 3; count of bases not matched to a gene: 2. Looked up from germline, CDR1 is NSHNY and CDR2 is SYGAGN. CDR3 DNA (partial): TGTGCCAGCAGTGATCTACTGGGGGGCTATGCT. Translation: CASSDLLGGYA. The complete CDR3 reads CASSDLLGGYAEQFF.

As concerns this clone: Gene names follow the mouse nomenclature. The read ends 4 residues shy of where the CDR3 ends; the end is completed using the germline J gene. The V gene is TRBV13-1, the J gene TRBJ2-1, with D maybe TRBD1 (6 bases). The CDR3 sequence is 15 residues long. The ends were cut back, 2 bases at V and 2 bases at J, with 11 bases in the middle. CDR1 and CDR2 from the germline V gene are NSHNY and SYGAGN. The CDR3 DNA, read in part, is TGTGCCAGCAGTGAGGGCGCAGGGGACTATGCT. It is translated as CASSEGAGDYA. In full, the CDR3 is CASSEGAGDYAEQFF.

As concerns this clone: Mouse germline and gene names are used. The sequence runs out 4 residues before the end of the CDR3; the remainder is reconstructed from the germline J gene. The sample has other DNA sequences that encode this CDR3 too. J is TRBJ2-5 and V is TRBV19, with TRBD1 matching over 9 bases. There are 14 residues in the CDR3. In germline, CDR1 is FNHDT, CDR2 SITEND (reference sequence). CDR3 sequence: CASSPGQGEDTQYF. The part of the CDR3 DNA that was read is TGTGCCAGCAGCCCGGGACAGGGAGAAGAC.

In its sample, this clone was seen a few times. Gene names follow the mouse nomenclature. The read falls 4 residues short of the CDR3 end, and the missing part is taken from the germline J gene. Different DNA sequences within this sample yield the same CDR3. This chain uses TRBV19 with TRBJ2-3; TRBD1 matches at 8 bases. CDR3 length: 14 amino acids. V trimming: 7 bases; J trimming: 0 bases; junction bases outside the gene matches: 4. Per the germline V gene, CDR1 is FNHDT and CDR2 is SITEND (reference sequence). The CDR3 here is CASGDRGSAETLYF. CDR3 DNA (partial): TGTGCCAGCGGCGACAGGGGTAGTGCAGAA.

The table lists this clone with a few counts. Mouse germline and gene names are used. The read halts 4 residues ahead of the CDR3 end, with the missing end drawn from the germline J gene. V is TRBV5 and J is TRBJ1-1; no clear D gene. This CDR3 has 14 amino acids. Germline V gene lookup returns CDR1 LGHNA and CDR2 YNLKQL (reference sequence). V lost 2 bases to trimming and J lost 0 bases, with 7 bases between them. CDR3 sequence: CASSQYNANTEVFF. CDR3 bases read: TGTGCCAGCAGCCAATACAATGCAAACACA.

In its sample, this clone was seen a few times. The gene names given are mouse names. Coverage ceases 4 residues before the CDR3 finishes, and the germline J gene fills in the end. Other DNA variants within this sample encode the same CDR3. The chain combines TRBV13-2 with TRBJ2-7; 11 nucleotides agree with TRBD2. Germline CDR1 and CDR2: NNHNN and SYGAGS (reference sequence). This CDR3 region has 15 residues. CDR3 loop: CASGDAGLGVYEQYF. The sequenced CDR3 bases are TGTGCCAGCGGTGATGCGGGACTGGGGGTTTAT.

In this sample, this clone turned up a few times. Gene names are the mouse ones. Here the CDR3 reads CASSDAGGRQNTLYF. The part of the CDR3 DNA that was read is TGTGCCAGCAGTGATGCGGGGGGGCGTCAAAAC. The J gene is TRBJ2-4, the V gene TRBV13-1; TRBD2 agrees at 8 bases. The DNA ends 4 residues before the CDR3 does, and the rest of the CDR3 is filled in from the germline J gene. J lost 1 base, V lost 0 bases, and 1 base had no gene match. This CDR3 has 15 residues. From germline, CDR1 is NSHNY and CDR2 SYGAGN.

This clone has ten or more counts. The genes and germline here are from mouse. The observed sequence ends 4 residues before the CDR3 terminus, with the missing tail filled in from the germline J gene. The same CDR3 can be traced to other DNA sequences in this sample. The chain combines TRBV17 with TRBJ2-1, with 9 bases matching TRBD1. CDR3 length: 15 amino acids. CDR1 is MNHDT, CDR2 YYDKIL, per germline. V was pared by 3 bases and J by 1 base, with 1 base of the junction left unmatched. The CDR3: CASSSGTGNYAEQFF. The part of the CDR3 DNA that was read is TGTGCTAGCAGTAGTGGGACAGGGAACTATGCT.

About this clone itself: The listed genes are named as in mouse. The read gets to within 4 residues of the CDR3 end, and the germline J gene fills in the rest. Other nucleotide sequences from this sample produce the same CDR3. The chain carries TRBV19 and TRBJ2-2; 7 bases agree with TRBD2. The CDR3 has 15 amino acids. V dropped 1 base and J dropped 1; count of bases not matched to a gene: 1. Germline V gene data show CDR1 as FNHDT and CDR2 as SITEND (reference sequence). The CDR3 sequence is CASSISGGNTGQLYF. The covered CDR3 bases are TGTGCCAGCAGTATATCTGGGGGAAACACCGGG.

This clone was observed a handful of times. Here the gene names and germline are mouse. The CDR3 goes on 4 residues after the read ends, and that part is filled in from the germline J gene. Other DNA sequences in the same sample also yield this CDR3. The chain is built from TRBV19 and TRBJ2-7; maybe TRBD2 (6 bases). The ends were cut back, 5 bases at V and 0 bases at J, with 12 bases in the middle. The CDR3 length is 14 residues. CDR1 is FNHDT and CDR2 is SITEND in the germline V gene (reference sequence). CDR3 loop: CASSPLGSSYEQYF. CDR3 DNA (partial): TGTGCCAGCAGCCCACTGGGAAGCTCCTAT.

Concerning this clone: All gene names here are mouse names. The read stops 4 residues short of the end of the CDR3; the missing end is completed from the germline J gene. The rearrangement joins TRBV13-2 to TRBJ2-7, with D maybe TRBD1 (5 bases). CDR3 length: 12 residues. The germline V gene encodes CDR1 NNHNN and CDR2 SYGAGS (reference sequence). This CDR3 is CASGEQAYEQYF. The DNA read from the CDR3 is TGTGCCAGCGGTGAACAGGCTTAT.

The table lists this clone with a few counts. The gene names here belong to mouse. The CDR3 is cut off 4 residues early in the read; its end comes from the germline J gene. This chain joins TRBV13-3 and TRBJ2-1, with D unresolved. CDR3 length: 13 residues. Per germline, CDR1 NNHDY and CDR2 SYVADS. The covered CDR3 bases are TGTGCCAGCAGTGATCACTCCACGGCT. Translated, it gives CASSDHSTA. The full CDR3 reads CASSDHSTAEQFF.

In its sample, this clone was seen a few times. Each gene name is a mouse one. The read stops 4 residues short of the end of the CDR3; the missing end is completed from the germline J gene. The chain carries TRBV4 and TRBJ2-4; D remains ambiguous. Germline V CDR1 and CDR2: LGHDT, YNNKQL (reference sequence). CDR3 size: 12 residues. V lost 4 bases and J lost 0, with 2 bases in between. CDR3 DNA, as far as it was read: TGTGCCAGCAGCTCTAGTCAAAAC. Amino acids: CASSSSQN. The CDR3 in full is CASSSSQNTLYF.

This clone came up a few times. The genes and germline here are from mouse. The CDR3 bases that were read are TGTGCCAGCAGCAGGGGAGGGCACTCC. Protein product: CASSRGGHS. The full CDR3 protein is CASSRGGHSDYTF. The J gene is TRBJ1-2, the V gene TRBV13-1, with D possibly matching TRBD1 (6 bases). The sequenced fragment ends 4 residues before the CDR3 boundary, so the rest is inferred from the germline J gene. The CDR3 is 13 amino acids. Trimming pared 5 bases from V and 3 bases from J, leaving 11 bases between. The germline V gene has CDR1 NSHNY and CDR2 SYGAGN.

This clone was counted at least ten times. Gene names refer to mouse genes. The read ends 4 residues before the CDR3 terminus; that terminus is restored from the germline J gene. The V call is TRBV14, the J call TRBJ2-2; D is undetermined. Germline CDR1 reads SGHDT; CDR2 reads FRDEAV. The CDR3 contains 14 residues. The V gene lost 4 bases and the J gene lost 1 base, with 8 bases spanning the gap. CDR3 DNA, as far as it was read: TGTGCCAGCAGTCGTTCAGTAAACACCGGG. This encodes CASSRSVNTG. The complete CDR3 protein is CASSRSVNTGQLYF.

This clone was observed a handful of times. All gene names here are mouse names. The read gets to within 4 residues of the CDR3 end, and the germline J gene fills in the rest. This sample also contains other DNA sequences that code for the same CDR3. The genes are TRBV1 and TRBJ2-4; weak D call: TRBD2 (7 bases). The V gene's germline CDR1 is NSQYPW and CDR2 LRSPGD (reference sequence). CDR3 length equals 16 residues. Trimming took 0 bases from V and 0 from J, leaving 10 bases between them. CDR3 bases read: TGCACCTGCAGTGCAGATTGGGGGGCTAGTCAAAAC. Its protein is CTCSADWGASQN. The complete CDR3 sequence is CTCSADWGASQNTLYF.

On this clone: Gene names are the mouse ones. The sequenced fragment ends 4 residues before the CDR3 boundary, so the rest is inferred from the germline J gene. The J gene is TRBJ2-5, the V gene TRBV31; TRBD2 aligns across 7 bases. CDR1 is GKSSPN and CDR2 is SITVG in the germline V gene. This CDR3 is 14 amino acids long. Incomplete CDR3 DNA: TGTGCCTGGAGTCTAGTTGGGGGGACGGAC. This gives the protein CAWSLVGGTD. The full CDR3 sequence reads CAWSLVGGTDTQYF.

As for this clone: Gene names refer to mouse genes. The read gets to within 4 residues of the CDR3 end, and the germline J gene fills in the rest. The same CDR3 arises from other DNA sequences in this sample as well. V is TRBV17 and J is TRBJ2-3; D perhaps matches TRBD2 (6 bases). CDR3 size: 13 residues. From germline, CDR1 is MNHDT and CDR2 YYDKIL. The V end lost 2 bases, the J end lost 3 bases, and 6 bases lay between the germline ends. This CDR3 reads CASSRWGAETLYF. The CDR3 DNA, read in part, is TGTGCTAGCAGTAGATGGGGGGCAGAA.

For this clone: Mouse names are used for the genes. CDR3 amino acids: CASSLPANTEVFF. Incomplete CDR3 DNA: TGTGCCAGCAGCCTCCCAGCAAACACA. The rearrangement joins TRBV5 to TRBJ1-1; D is unclear. The read terminates 4 residues before the CDR3 end, so the remaining end is supplied by the germline J gene. From germline, CDR1 is LGHNA and CDR2 YNLKQL (reference sequence). The CDR3 has 13 residues. Trimming shortened V by 4 bases and J by 0 bases, and 6 bases separated the two germline ends.

Comment on this clone: Genes here carry mouse names. Read sequence stops 4 residues before the CDR3 end, and the germline J gene provides the missing end. The same CDR3 also results from other DNA sequences found in this sample. V is TRBV13-1 and J is TRBJ2-3; D might be TRBD1 (6 bases). The CDR3 has 15 residues. Germline loops: CDR1 NSHNY, CDR2 SYGAGN. The V and J ends lost 0 bases and 0 bases respectively, with 8 bases between them. The CDR3 sequence: CASSDGQASAETLYF. The sequenced CDR3 bases are TGTGCCAGCAGTGATGGACAGGCTAGTGCAGAA.

The table lists this clone with a few counts. Gene names and germline refer to mouse. The observed sequence ends 4 residues before the CDR3 terminus, with the missing tail filled in from the germline J gene. The chain combines TRBV5 with TRBJ2-1; 10 bases line up with TRBD2. CDR3 length: 15 amino acids. CDR1 and CDR2 from the germline V gene are LGHNA and YNLKQL (reference sequence). V lost 0 bases, J lost 6 bases, and 2 bases stayed unmatched. CDR3 amino acids: CASSQETGGIAEQFF. CDR3 DNA (partial): TGTGCCAGCAGCCAAGAGACTGGGGGGATTGCT.

Comments on this clone: All gene names here are mouse names. The observed sequence ends 3 residues before the CDR3 terminus, with the missing tail filled in from the germline J gene. This sequence joins TRBV13-1 and TRBJ1-6; TRBD1 matches at 7 bases. TRBJ1-6 is filed as an ORF, its function uncertain. This CDR3 comprises 15 residues. The germline gives CDR1 NSHNY, CDR2 SYGAGN. V trimming: 2 bases; J trimming: 3 bases; junction bases outside the gene matches: 2. CDR3 amino acids: CASSEAGGYNSPLYF. The part of the CDR3 DNA that was read is TGTGCCAGCAGTGAGGCAGGGGGCTATAATTCGCCC.

Concerning this clone: Gene names are the mouse ones. The read falls 4 residues short of the CDR3 end, and the missing part is taken from the germline J gene. Distinct nucleotide sequences in the sample also encode this CDR3. The chain recombines TRBV13-1 with TRBJ2-3, with 10 bases lining up with TRBD1. CDR3 length: 15 amino acids. Germline loops: CDR1 NSHNY, CDR2 SYGAGN. The V segment lost 3 bases and the J segment 1 base; nucleotides outside the gene matches: 2. CDR3 DNA, as far as it was read: TGTGCCAGCAGTGGACAGGGGGCAGGTGCAGAA. Translated, it gives CASSGQGAGAE. The entire CDR3 reads CASSGQGAGAETLYF.

With respect to this clone: Gene names are the mouse ones. The read is 4 residues too short to cover the CDR3 end, so that end is filled in from the germline J gene. This CDR3 is also generated by other DNA sequences in the sample. The chain uses TRBV1 and TRBJ2-3, with 8 bases lining up with TRBD2. The CDR3 contains 15 residues. Trimming at V came to 3 bases and at J to 0 bases, leaving 2 bases not matched to a gene. Germline CDR1 reads NSQYPW; CDR2 reads LRSPGD (reference sequence). The CDR3 sequence is CTCSATGASAETLYF. CDR3 DNA (partial): TGCACCTGCAGTGCGACTGGGGCTAGTGCAGAA.

On this clone: The gene names here belong to mouse. The read falls 4 residues short of the CDR3 end, and the missing part is taken from the germline J gene. This sequence joins TRBV13-1 and TRBJ2-1; 10 bases align to TRBD2. V was clipped by 5 bases and J by 2 bases; unmatched bases: 7. CDR1 NSHNY and CDR2 SYGAGN come from the germline V gene. The CDR3 has 16 residues. The part of the CDR3 DNA that was read is TGTGCCAGCAGCCCCGACTGGGGGGATTACTATGCT. Its translation: CASSPDWGDYYA. The CDR3 in its entirety is CASSPDWGDYYAEQFF.

This clone was counted only a few times. The listed genes are named as in mouse. The read stops 4 residues short of the end of the CDR3; the missing end is completed from the germline J gene. The rearrangement joins TRBV1 to TRBJ2-7; D is ambiguous. V lost 1 base to trimming and J lost 3 bases, with 7 bases between them. Looked up from germline, CDR1 is NSQYPW and CDR2 is LRSPGD (reference sequence). This CDR3 contains 13 residues. The covered CDR3 bases are TGCACCTGCAGTGCAGCCAGGCTCTAT. This encodes CTCSAARLY. The complete CDR3 sequence is CTCSAARLYEQYF.